Following are 23 T cell receptor beta chains from one sample sequenced in a study of T cell responses to AZD1222 COVID-19 vaccine. Only in-frame clones appear in the TCRdb table, and some are missing; sequencing was by immunoSEQ multiplex PCR. Here the sample spans some 100,000 clones, more than 75% being singletons. The sequencing here drew on peripheral blood, taken on day 0 of AZD1222 vaccination. Source of these receptors: an adult in good health.

The chain carries TRBV29-1 and TRBJ2-1, with TRBD2 matching over 11 bases. Losses at the gene ends were 4 bases for V and 8 bases for J; bases not matched to a gene: 13. The CDR3 sequence is 16 residues long. Germline assignment: CDR1 SQVTM and CDR2 ANQGSEA. The CDR3 protein is CSVVNRLAGGLDEQFF. The CDR3 DNA is TGCAGCGTTGTTAATCGGCTAGCGGGGGGACTGGATGAGCAGTTCTTC.

A few counts support this clone. The chain links TRBV9 to TRBJ1-6; the D gene is possibly TRBD1 (5 bases). The germline CDR1 and CDR2 sequences are SGDLS and YYNGEE. This CDR3 spans 14 amino acids. The V gene lost 6 bases and the J gene lost 7 bases, with 14 bases spanning the gap. In nucleotides, the CDR3 is TGTGCCAGCACCAGGGACGGCCTCAATTCACCCCTCCACTTT. Its protein product is CASTRDGLNSPLHF.

This rearrangement joins TRBV14 to TRBJ1-2; 8 bases line up with TRBD1. Germline assignment: CDR1 SGHDN and CDR2 FVKESK. CDR3 length: 15 residues. V lost 4 bases to trimming and J lost 2 bases; unmatched junction nucleotides: 6. CDR3 sequence (DNA): TGTGCCAGCAGCCTCATCCAGGGGGCGAACTATGGCTACACCTTC. Protein product: CASSLIQGANYGYTF.

This chain connects TRBV5-1 to TRBJ1-2; D is unresolved. CDR3 size: 13 residues. Trimming took off 3 bases at V and 2 bases at J, with 8 bases between the two ends. Germline V gives CDR1 SGHRS, CDR2 YFSETQ. CDR3 region: CASSSRWNYGYTF. As DNA, the CDR3 is TGCGCCAGCAGCTCGAGGTGGAACTATGGCTACACCTTC. The variable domain in full, completed from reference TRBV5-1 and TRBJ1-2, reads KAGVTQTPRYLIKTRGQQVTLSCSPISGHRSVSWYQQTPGQGLQFLFEYFSETQRNKGNFPGRFSGRQFSNSRSEMNVSTLELGDSALYLCASSSRWNYGYTFGSGTRLTVV.

The chain links TRBV5-1 to TRBJ1-2; weak D call: TRBD1 (5 bases). From germline, CDR1 is SGHRS and CDR2 YFSETQ. V was pared by 0 bases and J by 4 bases, with 10 bases between. There are 14 residues in the CDR3. This CDR3 is CASSLEQGSYGYTF. Written as DNA, the CDR3 is TGCGCCAGCAGCTTGGAGCAGGGCAGCTATGGCTACACCTTC.

The V and J genes are TRBV4-2 and TRBJ2-7, with D maybe TRBD1 (5 bases). The CDR3 has 14 residues. Trimming removed 4 bases from V and 2 bases from J, with 12 bases in between. Per germline, CDR1 LGHNA and CDR2 YNFKEQ. CDR3 amino acids: CASSPRRDTYEQYF. The CDR3 DNA sequence: TGTGCCAGCAGCCCCCGCAGGGATACCTACGAGCAGTACTTC.

The rearrangement links TRBV9 to TRBJ2-7; 9 positions agree with TRBD1. Germline loops: CDR1 SGDLS, CDR2 YYNGEE. V dropped 4 bases and J dropped 5; count of bases not matched to a gene: 10. This CDR3 has 15 amino acids. DNA for the CDR3: TGTGCCAGCAGCCCCCACCGGGACAGGGCCCACGAGCAGTACTTC. Its protein product is CASSPHRDRAHEQYF.

The chain has TRBV19 and TRBJ2-2; perhaps TRBD1 as D (6 bases). The ends were cut back, 6 bases at V and 0 bases at J, with 11 bases in the middle. Germline loops: CDR1 LNHDA, CDR2 SQIVND (reference sequence). The CDR3 is made up of 15 amino acids. CDR3 nucleotide sequence: TGTGCCAGTAGAGGGACACACGCGAACACCGGGGAGCTGTTTTTT. Its translation: CASRGTHANTGELFF.

The rearrangement links TRBV12-3 or TRBV12-4 to TRBJ1-2; no clear D gene. Trimming left V 5 bases short and J 3 bases short, with 10 bases between. The CDR3 runs to 13 residues. The DNA of the CDR3 is TGTGCCAGCAGTCTCGGGCCGCACTATGGCTACACCTTC. This gives the protein CASSLGPHYGYTF.

This chain links TRBV13 with TRBJ1-1; TRBD1 is a possible D gene (6 bases). The germline V gene has CDR1 PRHDT and CDR2 FYEKMQ (reference sequence). The CDR3 consists of 15 residues. Trimming pared 0 bases from V and 3 bases from J, leaving 11 bases between. The CDR3 region has the DNA TGTGCCAGCAGCTTAGGGAGGGGGGCGGACACTGAAGCTTTCTTT. Translated: CASSLGRGADTEAFF. The full variable domain, its missing parts supplied by reference TRBV13 and TRBJ1-1, is AAGVIQSPRHLIKEKRETATLKCYPIPRHDTVYWYQQGPGQDPQFLISFYEKMQSDKGSIPDRFSAQQFSDYHSELNMSSLELGDSALYFCASSLGRGADTEAFFGQGTRLTVV.

This clone was detected once. The chain is built from TRBV10-2 and TRBJ1-3; no firm D call. Germline assignment: CDR1 WSHSY and CDR2 SAAADI. Between the trimmed V and J ends, which lost 8 bases and 3 bases, there was a span of 5 bases. CDR3 length: 11 amino acids. This CDR3 is CASQNGNTIYF. In DNA form, the CDR3 reads TGCGCCAGCCAGAATGGAAACACCATATATTTT.

This clone was seen only once. The chain has TRBV11-1 and TRBJ2-3; 7 positions agree with TRBD1. The germline CDR1 and CDR2 sequences are SGHAT and FQDESV (reference sequence). The CDR3 covers 14 residues. J was trimmed by 14 bases and V by 0 bases; bases with no gene match: 11. CDR3 sequence reads: CASSLAGGWIIRYF. The DNA for the CDR3 is TGTGCCAGCAGCTTAGCAGGGGGCTGGATAATTCGGTATTTT.

The gene calls are TRBV6-2 or TRBV6-3 and TRBJ1-2, with unresolved D. Trimming left V 2 bases short and J 8 bases short, with 12 bases between. The CDR3 contains 13 residues. The germline gives CDR1 MNHEY, CDR2 SVGEGT. CDR3: CASSYAGSSGYTF. In nucleotides, the CDR3 is TGTGCCAGCAGTTACGCCGGGAGCTCCGGCTACACCTTC.

The rearrangement links TRBV6-2 or TRBV6-3 to TRBJ1-5; D gene unclear. Germline CDR1 reads MNHEY; CDR2 reads SVGEGT. Trimming pared 1 base from V and 1 base from J, leaving 8 bases between. CDR3 size: 15 residues. The DNA for the CDR3 is TGTGCCAGCAGTTACTGGGGAGGAAGCAATCAGCCCCAGCATTTT. Amino acids: CASSYWGGSNQPQHF.

The rearrangement joins TRBV5-1 to TRBJ1-1; no firm D call. The CDR3 is 15 amino acids. The V end was cut by 4 bases, the J end by 2 bases, with 15 bases between. Germline CDR1 and CDR2: SGHRS and YFSETQ. CDR3: CASSPSVSGNTEAFF. Written as DNA, the CDR3 is TGCGCCAGCAGCCCCTCCGTTTCAGGAAACACTGAAGCTTTCTTT. The full variable domain, completed using reference TRBV5-1 and TRBJ1-1, is KAGVTQTPRYLIKTRGQQVTLSCSPISGHRSVSWYQQTPGQGLQFLFEYFSETQRNKGNFPGRFSGRQFSNSRSEMNVSTLELGDSALYLCASSPSVSGNTEAFFGQGTRLTVV.

The gene calls are TRBV4-3 and TRBJ1-6; D is unclear. Germline V gene data show CDR1 as LGHNA and CDR2 as YSLEER. V was shortened by 4 bases and J by 9 bases, with 19 bases between the two germline ends. The CDR3 is 16 residues long. The DNA of the CDR3 is TGCGCCAGCAGCCGCAACCCGGGAAGTAGCGCTTCACCCCTCCACTTT. Translated, it gives CASSRNPGSSASPLHF.

The chain links TRBV7-6 to TRBJ1-5, with TRBD1 matching over 7 bases. V lost 1 base, J lost 6 bases, and 12 bases stayed unmatched. Per germline, CDR1 SGHVS and CDR2 FNYEAQ. The CDR3 covers 17 residues. The CDR3 bases are TGTGCCAGCAGCTTAGTTGGGGGCAGGGGGACGAGTCAGCCCCAGCATTTT. Amino acid sequence: CASSLVGGRGTSQPQHF.

The V gene is TRBV11-2, the J gene TRBJ1-6, with D possibly matching TRBD1 (6 bases). The CDR3 contains 14 residues. Germline loops: CDR1 SGHAT, CDR2 FQNNGV. V was trimmed by 5 bases and J by 7 bases, leaving 12 bases between them. CDR3 region: CASSRGTPNSPLHF. The CDR3 DNA reads as TGTGCCAGCAGCCGTGGGACACCAAATTCACCCCTCCACTTT.

The gene calls are TRBV11-1 and TRBJ2-7; D is uncertain. The CDR3 has 14 amino acids. Germline CDR1 and CDR2: SGHAT and FQDESV (reference sequence). V lost 4 bases and J lost 1, with 11 bases in between. CDR3 region: CASSSHTGSYEQYF. The CDR3, as DNA: TGTGCCAGCAGCTCCCATACGGGTTCCTACGAGCAGTACTTC.

This chain connects TRBV5-1 to TRBJ1-1, with 7 bases fitting TRBD1. V lost 4 bases, J lost 5 bases, and 2 bases stayed unmatched. This CDR3 region has 12 residues. The germline gives CDR1 SGHRS, CDR2 YFSETQ. The CDR3 region is CASSQQGTEAFF. The CDR3 DNA follows: TGCGCCAGCAGCCAACAGGGGACTGAAGCTTTCTTT.

The chain couples TRBV7-8 to TRBJ2-2; the D gene is possibly TRBD1 (6 bases). This CDR3 comprises 15 residues. Trimming took off 4 bases at V and 1 base at J, with 10 bases between the two ends. CDR1 is SGHVS and CDR2 is FQNEAQ in the germline V gene. CDR3 bases: TGTGCCAGCAGCTCCAGGGGAAGGAACACCGGGGAGCTGTTTTTT. Residues: CASSSRGRNTGELFF.

The chain links TRBV24-1 to TRBJ1-3, with D maybe TRBD1 (6 bases). The V and J ends lost 3 bases and 4 bases respectively, with 9 bases between them. Per the germline V gene, CDR1 is KGHDR and CDR2 is SFDVKD. CDR3 length equals 14 residues. CDR3 in amino acids: CATSDTGIGNTIYF. The CDR3 DNA reads as TGTGCCACCAGTGATACAGGGATCGGAAACACCATATATTTT.

The CDR3 sequence: CASSWDRGTGELFF. DNA for the CDR3: TGTGCCAGCAGCTGGGACAGGGGGACCGGGGAGCTGTTTTTT. The chain combines TRBV5-4 with TRBJ2-2; 11 nucleotides align to TRBD1. This CDR3 spans 14 amino acids. Germline V gene sequence: CDR1 SGHNT, CDR2 YYREEE (reference sequence). V lost 3 bases and J lost 5; bases outside the gene matches: 0.